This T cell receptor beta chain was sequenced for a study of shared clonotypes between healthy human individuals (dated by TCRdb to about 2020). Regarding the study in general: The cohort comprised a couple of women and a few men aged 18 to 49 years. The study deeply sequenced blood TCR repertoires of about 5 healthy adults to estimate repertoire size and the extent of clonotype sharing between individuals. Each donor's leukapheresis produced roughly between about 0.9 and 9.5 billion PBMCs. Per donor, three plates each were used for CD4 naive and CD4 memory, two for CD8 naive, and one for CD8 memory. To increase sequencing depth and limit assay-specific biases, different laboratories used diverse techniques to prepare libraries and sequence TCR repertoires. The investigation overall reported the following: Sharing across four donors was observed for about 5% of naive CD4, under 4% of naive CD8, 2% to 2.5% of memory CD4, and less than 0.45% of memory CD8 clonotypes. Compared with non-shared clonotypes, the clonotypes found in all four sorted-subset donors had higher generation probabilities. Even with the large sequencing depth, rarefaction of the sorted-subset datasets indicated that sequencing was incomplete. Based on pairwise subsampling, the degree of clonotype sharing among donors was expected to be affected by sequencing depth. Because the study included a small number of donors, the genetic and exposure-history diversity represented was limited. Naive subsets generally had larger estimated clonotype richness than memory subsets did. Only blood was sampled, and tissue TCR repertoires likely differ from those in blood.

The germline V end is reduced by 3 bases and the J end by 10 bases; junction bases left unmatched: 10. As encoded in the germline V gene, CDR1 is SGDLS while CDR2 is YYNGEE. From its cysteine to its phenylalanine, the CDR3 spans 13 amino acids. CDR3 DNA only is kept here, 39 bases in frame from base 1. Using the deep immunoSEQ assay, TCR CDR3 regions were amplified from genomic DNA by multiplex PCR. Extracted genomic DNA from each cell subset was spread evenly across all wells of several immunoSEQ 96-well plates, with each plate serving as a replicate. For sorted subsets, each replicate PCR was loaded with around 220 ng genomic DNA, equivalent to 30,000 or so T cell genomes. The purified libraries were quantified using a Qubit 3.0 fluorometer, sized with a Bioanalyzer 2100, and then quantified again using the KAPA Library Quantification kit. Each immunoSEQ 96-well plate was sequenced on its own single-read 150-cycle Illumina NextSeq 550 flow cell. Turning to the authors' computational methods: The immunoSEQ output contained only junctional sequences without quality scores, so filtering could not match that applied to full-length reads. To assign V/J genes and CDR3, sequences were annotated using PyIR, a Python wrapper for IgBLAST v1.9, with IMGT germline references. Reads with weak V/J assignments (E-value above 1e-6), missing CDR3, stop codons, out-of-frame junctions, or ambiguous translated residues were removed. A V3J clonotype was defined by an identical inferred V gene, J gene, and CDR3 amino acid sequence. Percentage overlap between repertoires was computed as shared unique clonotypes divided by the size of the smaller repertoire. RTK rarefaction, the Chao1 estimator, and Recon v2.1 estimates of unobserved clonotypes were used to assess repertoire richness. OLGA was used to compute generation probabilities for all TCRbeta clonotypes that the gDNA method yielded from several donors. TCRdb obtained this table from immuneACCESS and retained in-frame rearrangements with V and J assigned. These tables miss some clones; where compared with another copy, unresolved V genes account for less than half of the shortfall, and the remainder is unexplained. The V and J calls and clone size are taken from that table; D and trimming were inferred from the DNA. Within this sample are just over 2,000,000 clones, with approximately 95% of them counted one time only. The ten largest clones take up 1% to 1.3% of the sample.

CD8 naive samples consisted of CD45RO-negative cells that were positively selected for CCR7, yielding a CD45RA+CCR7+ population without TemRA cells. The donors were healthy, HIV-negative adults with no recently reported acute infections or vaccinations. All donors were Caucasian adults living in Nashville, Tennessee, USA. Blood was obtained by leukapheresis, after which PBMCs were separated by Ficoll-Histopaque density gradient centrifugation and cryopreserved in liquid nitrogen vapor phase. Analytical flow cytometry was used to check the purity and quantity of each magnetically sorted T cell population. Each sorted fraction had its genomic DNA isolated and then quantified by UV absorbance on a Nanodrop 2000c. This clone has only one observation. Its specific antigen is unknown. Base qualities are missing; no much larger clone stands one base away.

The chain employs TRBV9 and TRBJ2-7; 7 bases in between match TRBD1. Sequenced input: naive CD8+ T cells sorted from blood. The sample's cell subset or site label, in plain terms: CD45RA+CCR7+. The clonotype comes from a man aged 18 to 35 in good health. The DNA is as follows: TGTGCCAGCAGCGGACCCGGGACAGAACTTCAGTACTTC. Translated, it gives CASSGPGTELQYF.